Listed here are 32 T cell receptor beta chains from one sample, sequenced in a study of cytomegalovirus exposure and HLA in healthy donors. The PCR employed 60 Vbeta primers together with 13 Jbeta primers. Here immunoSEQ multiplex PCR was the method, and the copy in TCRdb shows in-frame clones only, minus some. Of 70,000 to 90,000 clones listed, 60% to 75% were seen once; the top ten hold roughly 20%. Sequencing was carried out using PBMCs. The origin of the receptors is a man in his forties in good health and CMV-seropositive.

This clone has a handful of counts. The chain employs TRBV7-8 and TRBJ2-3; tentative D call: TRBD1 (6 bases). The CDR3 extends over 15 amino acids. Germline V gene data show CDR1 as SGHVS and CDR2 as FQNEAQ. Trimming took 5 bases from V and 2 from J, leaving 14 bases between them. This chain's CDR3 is CASSPRDTNTDTQYF. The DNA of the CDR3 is TGTGCCAGCAGCCCACGGGACACCAACACAGATACGCAGTATTTT.

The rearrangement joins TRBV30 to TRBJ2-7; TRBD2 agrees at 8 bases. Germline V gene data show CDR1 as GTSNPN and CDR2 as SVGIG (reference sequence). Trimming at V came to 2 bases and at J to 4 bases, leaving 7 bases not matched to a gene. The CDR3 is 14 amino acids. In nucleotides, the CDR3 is TGTGCCTGGAGTTACGGGGGGGATTATTACGAGCAGTACTTC. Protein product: CAWSYGGDYYEQYF.

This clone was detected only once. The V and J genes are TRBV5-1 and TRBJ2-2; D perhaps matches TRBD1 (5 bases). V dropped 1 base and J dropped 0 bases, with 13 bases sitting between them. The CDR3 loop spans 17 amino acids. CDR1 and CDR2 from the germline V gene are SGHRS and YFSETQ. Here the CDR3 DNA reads TGCGCCAGCAGCTTGTACCAGGGATCTACGAACACCGGGGAGCTGTTTTTT. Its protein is CASSLYQGSTNTGELFF.

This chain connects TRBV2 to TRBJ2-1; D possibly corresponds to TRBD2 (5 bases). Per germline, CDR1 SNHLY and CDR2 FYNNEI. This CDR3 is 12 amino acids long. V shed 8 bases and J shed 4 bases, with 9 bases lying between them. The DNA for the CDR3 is TGTGCCAGCGATGGCGGGTACAATGAGCAGTTCTTC. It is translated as CASDGGYNEQFF.

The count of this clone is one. The CDR3: CAWSPGVRGYTF. Here the CDR3 DNA reads TGTGCCTGGAGCCCAGGGGTTCGGGGCTACACCTTC. This chain links TRBV30 with TRBJ1-2; D is perhaps TRBD1 (6 bases). V was shortened by 3 bases and J by 8 bases, with 13 bases between the two germline ends. This CDR3 is 12 amino acids long. CDR1 is GTSNPN and CDR2 is SVGIG in the germline V gene (reference sequence).

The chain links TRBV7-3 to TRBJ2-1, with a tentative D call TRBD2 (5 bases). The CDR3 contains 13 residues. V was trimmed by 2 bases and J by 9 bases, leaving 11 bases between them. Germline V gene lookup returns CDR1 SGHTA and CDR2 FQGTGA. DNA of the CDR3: TGTGCCAGCAGCTTATCTAGCTTGGGTGAGCAGTTCTTC. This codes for CASSLSSLGEQFF.

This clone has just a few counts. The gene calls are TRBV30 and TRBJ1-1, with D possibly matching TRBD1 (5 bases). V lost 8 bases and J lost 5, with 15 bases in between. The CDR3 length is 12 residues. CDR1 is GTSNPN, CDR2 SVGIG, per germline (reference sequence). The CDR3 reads CAHRRVRTEAFF. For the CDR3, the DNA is TGTGCCCACCGCAGGGTTCGGACTGAAGCTTTCTTT.

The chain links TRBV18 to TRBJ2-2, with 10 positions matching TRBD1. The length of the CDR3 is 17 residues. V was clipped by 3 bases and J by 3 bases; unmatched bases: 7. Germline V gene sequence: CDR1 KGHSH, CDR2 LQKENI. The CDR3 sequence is CASSPRSGTGDTGELFF. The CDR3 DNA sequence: TGTGCCAGCTCACCCCGGTCCGGGACAGGGGACACCGGGGAGCTGTTTTTT. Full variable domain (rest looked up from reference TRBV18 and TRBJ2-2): NAGVMQNPRHLVRRRGQEARLRCSPMKGHSHVYWYRQLPEEGLKFMVYLQKENIIDESGMPKERFSAEFPKEGPSILRIQQVVRGDSAAYFCASSPRSGTGDTGELFFGEGSRLTVL.

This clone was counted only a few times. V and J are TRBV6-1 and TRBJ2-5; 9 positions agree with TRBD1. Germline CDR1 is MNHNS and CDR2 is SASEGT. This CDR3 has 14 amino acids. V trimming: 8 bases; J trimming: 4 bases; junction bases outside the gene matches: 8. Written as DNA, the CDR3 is TGTGCCAGCCTCGGACAGGGGTTAGGAGAGACCCAGTACTTC. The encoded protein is CASLGQGLGETQYF.

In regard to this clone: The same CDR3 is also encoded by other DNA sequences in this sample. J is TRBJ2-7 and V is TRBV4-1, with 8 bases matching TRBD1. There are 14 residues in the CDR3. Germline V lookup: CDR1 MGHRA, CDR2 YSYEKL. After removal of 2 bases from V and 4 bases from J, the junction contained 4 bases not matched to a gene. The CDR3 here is CASSQRTGRYEQYF. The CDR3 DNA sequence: TGCGCCAGCAGCCAAAGGACAGGGCGGTACGAGCAGTACTTC.

The CDR3 loop is CASSDRENSPLHF. In nucleotides, the CDR3 is TGTGCCAGCAGTGACAGGGAAAATTCACCCCTCCACTTT. The J gene is TRBJ1-6, the V gene TRBV6-1, with a possible D match to TRBD1 (5 bases). CDR3 length: 13 amino acids. The germline gives CDR1 MNHNS, CDR2 SASEGT. Trimming cost V 3 bases and J 7 bases, with 7 bases left between them.

CDR3 protein: CASSSIHHSYNEQFF. In DNA, the CDR3 is TGTGCCAGCAGTAGCATTCACCACTCCTACAATGAGCAGTTCTTC. The chain employs TRBV6-1 and TRBJ2-1; D unclear. The CDR3 contains 15 residues. V shed 5 bases and J shed 0 bases, with 11 bases lying between them. Germline assignment: CDR1 MNHNS and CDR2 SASEGT.

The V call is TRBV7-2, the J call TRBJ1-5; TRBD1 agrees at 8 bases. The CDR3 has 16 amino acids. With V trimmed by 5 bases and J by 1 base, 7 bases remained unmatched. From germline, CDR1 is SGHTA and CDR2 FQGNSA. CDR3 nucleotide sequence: TGTGCCAGCAGCGCCCACAGGGGGGGAAGCAATCAGCCCCAGCATTTT. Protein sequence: CASSAHRGGSNQPQHF.

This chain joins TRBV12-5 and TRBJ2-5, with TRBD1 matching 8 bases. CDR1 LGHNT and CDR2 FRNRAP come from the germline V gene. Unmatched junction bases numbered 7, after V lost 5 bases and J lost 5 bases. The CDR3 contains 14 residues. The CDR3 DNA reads TGTGCTAGTGGTGCCGGACAGGGTCTGGAGACCCAGTACTTC. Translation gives CASGAGQGLETQYF.

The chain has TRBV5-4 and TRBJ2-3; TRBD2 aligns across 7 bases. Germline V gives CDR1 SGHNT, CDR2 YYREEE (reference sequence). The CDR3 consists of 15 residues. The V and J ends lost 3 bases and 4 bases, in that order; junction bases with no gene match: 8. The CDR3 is CASSSIAGVADTQYF. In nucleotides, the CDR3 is TGTGCCAGCAGCTCAATAGCGGGTGTGGCAGATACGCAGTATTTT.

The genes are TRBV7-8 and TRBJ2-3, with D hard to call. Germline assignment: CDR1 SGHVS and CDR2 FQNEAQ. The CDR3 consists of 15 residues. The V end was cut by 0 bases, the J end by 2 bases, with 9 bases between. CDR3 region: CASSLARLFTDTQYF. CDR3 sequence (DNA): TGTGCCAGCAGCTTAGCCCGACTGTTCACAGATACGCAGTATTTT.

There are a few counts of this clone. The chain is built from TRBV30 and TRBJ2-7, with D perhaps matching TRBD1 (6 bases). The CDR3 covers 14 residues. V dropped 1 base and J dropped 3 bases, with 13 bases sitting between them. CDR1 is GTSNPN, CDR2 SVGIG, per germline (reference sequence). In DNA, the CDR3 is TGTGCCTGGAGTGACCAGGGGAAAGGCTACGAGCAGTACTTC. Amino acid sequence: CAWSDQGKGYEQYF.

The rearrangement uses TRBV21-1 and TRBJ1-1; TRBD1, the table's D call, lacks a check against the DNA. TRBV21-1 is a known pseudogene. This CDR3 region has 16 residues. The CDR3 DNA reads TGTGCCAGCAGCAAAGAGGGGGCAGACTTGAACACTGAAGCTTTCTTT. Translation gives CASSKEGADLNTEAFF.

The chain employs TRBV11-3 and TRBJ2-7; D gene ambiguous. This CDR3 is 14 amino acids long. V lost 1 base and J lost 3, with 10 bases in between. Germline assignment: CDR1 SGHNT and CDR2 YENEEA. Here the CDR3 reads CASSLALGGYEQYF. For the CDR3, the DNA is TGTGCCAGCAGCTTAGCCCTAGGTGGCTACGAGCAGTACTTC.

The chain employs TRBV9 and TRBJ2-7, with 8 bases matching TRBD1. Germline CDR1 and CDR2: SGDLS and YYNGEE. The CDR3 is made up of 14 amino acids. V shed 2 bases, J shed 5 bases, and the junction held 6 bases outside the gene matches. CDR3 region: CASSVGQELDEQYF. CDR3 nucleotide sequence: TGTGCCAGCAGCGTGGGACAGGAACTGGACGAGCAGTACTTC.

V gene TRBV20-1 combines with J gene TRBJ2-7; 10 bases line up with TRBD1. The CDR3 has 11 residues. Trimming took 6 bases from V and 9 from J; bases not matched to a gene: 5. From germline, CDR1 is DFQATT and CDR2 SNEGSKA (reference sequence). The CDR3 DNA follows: TGCAGTGCCCCCAGGACAGGGGGGCAGTACTTC. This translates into CSAPRTGGQYF.

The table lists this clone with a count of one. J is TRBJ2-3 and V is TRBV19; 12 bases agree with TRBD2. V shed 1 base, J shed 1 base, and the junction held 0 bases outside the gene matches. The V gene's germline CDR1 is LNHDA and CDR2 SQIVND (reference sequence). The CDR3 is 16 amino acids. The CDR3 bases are TGTGCCAGTAGTATAGGACTAGCGGGGGGCACAGATACGCAGTATTTT. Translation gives CASSIGLAGGTDTQYF.

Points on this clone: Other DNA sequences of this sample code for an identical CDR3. CDR3 coding DNA: TGCGCCAGCAGCCTAACCGGGGGCAATCAGCCCCAGCATTTT. It translates to CASSLTGGNQPQHF. The V and J genes are TRBV4-1 and TRBJ1-5; D not resolved. Germline V CDR1 and CDR2: MGHRA, YSYEKL. The CDR3 consists of 14 residues. V was shortened by 4 bases and J by 2 bases, with 9 bases between the two germline ends.

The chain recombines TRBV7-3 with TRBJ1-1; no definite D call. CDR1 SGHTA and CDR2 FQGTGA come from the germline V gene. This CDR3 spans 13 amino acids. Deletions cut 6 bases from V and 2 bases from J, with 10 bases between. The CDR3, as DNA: TGTGCCAGCAGTTTGGGCTACAACACTGAAGCTTTCTTT. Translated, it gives CASSLGYNTEAFF.

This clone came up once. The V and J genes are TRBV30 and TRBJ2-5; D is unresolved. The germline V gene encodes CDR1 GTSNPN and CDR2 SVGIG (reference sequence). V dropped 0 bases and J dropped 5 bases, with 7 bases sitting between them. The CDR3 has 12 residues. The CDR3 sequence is CAWSVLSETQYF. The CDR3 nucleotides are TGTGCCTGGAGTGTACTAAGTGAGACCCAGTACTTC.

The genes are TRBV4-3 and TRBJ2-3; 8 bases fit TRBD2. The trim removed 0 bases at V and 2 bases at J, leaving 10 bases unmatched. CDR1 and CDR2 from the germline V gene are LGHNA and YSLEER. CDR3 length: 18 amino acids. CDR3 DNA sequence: TGCGCCAGCAGCCAAGATATCGGCGGGGGGACATACACAGATACGCAGTATTTT. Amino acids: CASSQDIGGGTYTDTQYF.

The CDR3 DNA follows: TGTGCCAGCAGCGTAGAGGTTGACACCTACGAGCAGTACTTC. This codes for CASSVEVDTYEQYF. The rearrangement uses TRBV9 and TRBJ2-7; D not resolved. The V gene lost 0 bases and the J gene lost 2 bases, with 9 bases spanning the gap. The CDR3 totals 14 residues. CDR1 SGDLS and CDR2 YYNGEE come from the germline V gene.

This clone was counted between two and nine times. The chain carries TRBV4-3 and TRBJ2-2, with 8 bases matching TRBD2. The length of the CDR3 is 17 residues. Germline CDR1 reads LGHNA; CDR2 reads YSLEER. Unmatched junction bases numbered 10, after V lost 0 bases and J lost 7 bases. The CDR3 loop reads CASSQDRGLVGNGELFF. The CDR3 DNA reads TGCGCCAGCAGCCAAGACCGGGGACTAGTTGGGAACGGGGAGCTGTTTTTT.

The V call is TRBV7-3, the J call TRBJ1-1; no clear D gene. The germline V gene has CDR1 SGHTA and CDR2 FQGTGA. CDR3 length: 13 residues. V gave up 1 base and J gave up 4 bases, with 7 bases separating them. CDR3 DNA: TGTGCCAGCAGCTTAATTCCGTCCACTGAAGCTTTCTTT. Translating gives CASSLIPSTEAFF. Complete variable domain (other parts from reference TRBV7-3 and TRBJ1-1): GAGVSQTPSNKVTEKGKYVELRCDPISGHTALYWYRQSLGQGPEFLIYFQGTGAADDSGLPNDRFFAVRPEGSVSTLKIQRTERGDSAVYLCASSLIPSTEAFFGQGTRLTVV.

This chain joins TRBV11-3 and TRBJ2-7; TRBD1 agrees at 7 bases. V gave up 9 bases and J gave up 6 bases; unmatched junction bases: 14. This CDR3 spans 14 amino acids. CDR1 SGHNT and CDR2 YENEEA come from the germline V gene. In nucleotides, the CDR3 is TGTGCCAGTCAACAAAATGACAGGGTCGGCGAGCAGTACTTC. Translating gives CASQQNDRVGEQYF.

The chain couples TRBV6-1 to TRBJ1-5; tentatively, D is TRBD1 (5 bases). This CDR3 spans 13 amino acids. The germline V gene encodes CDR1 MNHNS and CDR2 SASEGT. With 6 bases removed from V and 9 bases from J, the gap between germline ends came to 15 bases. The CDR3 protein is CASSPEGRRPQHF. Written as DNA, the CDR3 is TGTGCCAGCAGCCCGGAGGGACGACGGCCCCAGCATTTT.

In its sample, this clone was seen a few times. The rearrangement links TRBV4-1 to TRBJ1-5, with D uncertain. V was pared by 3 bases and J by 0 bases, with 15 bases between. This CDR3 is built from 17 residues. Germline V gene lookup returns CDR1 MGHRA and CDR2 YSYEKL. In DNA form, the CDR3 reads TGCGCCAGCAGCCAGGGTGCATCACAGTATAGCAATCAGCCCCAGCATTTT. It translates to CASSQGASQYSNQPQHF.